This TCR beta chain was sequenced for a study of T cell responses to AZD1222 COVID-19 vaccine. Study information: The study pooled second doses at about 4 or about 12 weeks. Study-level findings and limits: Among the donors, most were white British and more were female, and clonal diversity was possibly underestimated. There were vaccine-associated CD4 TCRs across spike, dominant at 160-218 and 743-854. At study baseline, merely more than 5 AZD1222 recipients were seropositive.

Sequencing used immunoSEQ multiplex PCR; TCRdb keeps in-frame clones, though not all of them. The data show approximately 110,000 clones, 91% seen once. The V gene's germline CDR1 is SGHNT and CDR2 YYREEE (reference sequence). After removal of 3 bases from V and 0 bases from J, the junction contained 10 bases not matched to a gene. CDR3 size: 19 residues. Remarks on this clone: Its cognate antigen is unknown.

The material sequenced was peripheral blood, taken on day 0 of AZD1222 vaccination. This sequence was found in an adult in good health. This sequence joins TRBV5-4 and TRBJ2-7, with TRBD2 matching 15 bases. CDR3 residues: CASSSRPGLAGGPSYEQYF. CDR3 coding DNA: TGTGCCAGCAGCTCAAGACCGGGACTAGCGGGAGGTCCCTCCTACGAGCAGTACTTC.